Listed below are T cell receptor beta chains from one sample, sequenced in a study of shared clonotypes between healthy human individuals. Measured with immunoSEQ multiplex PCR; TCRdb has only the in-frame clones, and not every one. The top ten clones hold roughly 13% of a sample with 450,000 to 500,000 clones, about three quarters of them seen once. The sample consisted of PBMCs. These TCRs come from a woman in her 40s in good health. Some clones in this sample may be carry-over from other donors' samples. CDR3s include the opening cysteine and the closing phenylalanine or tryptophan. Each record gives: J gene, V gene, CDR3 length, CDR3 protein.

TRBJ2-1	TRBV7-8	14	CASSPREGDNEQFF
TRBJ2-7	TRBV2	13	CARSQGSADEQYF
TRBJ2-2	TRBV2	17	CASSVLSSLANTGELFF
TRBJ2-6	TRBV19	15	CASSPGRDVTNVLTF
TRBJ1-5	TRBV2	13	CASSEEGDQPQHF
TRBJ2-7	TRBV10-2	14	CASSDLDGAYEQYF
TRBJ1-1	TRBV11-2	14	CASSLTIFATEAFF
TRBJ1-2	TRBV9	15	CASSPHRGLDYGYTF
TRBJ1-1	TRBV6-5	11	CASSQQGLAFF
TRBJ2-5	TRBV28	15	CASSAPVGTEETQYF
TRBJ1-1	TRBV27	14	CASSHPQASTEAFF
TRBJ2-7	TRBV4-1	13	CASSQLTAGEQYF
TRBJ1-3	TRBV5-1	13	CASSLGDGNTIYF
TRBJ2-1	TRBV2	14	CASSPGLVYNEQFF
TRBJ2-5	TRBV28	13	CASNRGRGETQYF
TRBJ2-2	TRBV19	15	CASSRTGGAPGELFF
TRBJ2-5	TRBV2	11	CASSEYETQYF
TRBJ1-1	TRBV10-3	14	CAISGQGKGTEAFF
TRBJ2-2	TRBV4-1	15	CASSQGQGKGGELFF
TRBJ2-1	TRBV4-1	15	CASSQDVREGRGQFF
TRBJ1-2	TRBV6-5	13	CASSYARDYGYTF
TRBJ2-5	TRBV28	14	CASSPRLAQETQYF
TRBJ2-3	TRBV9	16	CASSVGGGRVTDTQYF
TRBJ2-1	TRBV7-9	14	CASSLSSGYNEQFF
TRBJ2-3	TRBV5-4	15	CASSLGGQTTDTQYF
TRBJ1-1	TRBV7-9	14	CASSLFTGNTEAFF